A selection of T cell receptor beta chains follows, all from one sample in a study of radiotherapy plus CTLA-4 blockade in lung cancer. Profiled with immunoSEQ multiplex PCR; TCRdb holds only in-frame clones, not every one. The sample has 81,000 or so clones; more than 75% are singletons. Source: peripheral blood, taken from a patient treated with radiotherapy plus ipilimumab. These receptors originate from a human donor with non-small cell lung cancer who had stable disease on radiotherapy plus ipilimumab. Both conserved end residues are part of each CDR3. The D gene is left open where the match is weak. For some rows the clone size is stated as once, few or many, or as a class when expanded; others skip it.

cdr3_nt: TGTGCCTGGTCCCCAGGGATCAACTACGAGCAGTACTTC; cdr3_aa: CAWSPGINYEQYF; v_call: TRBV30; d_call: NA; j_call: TRBJ2-7; clone_size: NA
cdr3_nt: TGTGCCAGCAGCCGGCACAAGAGCTCTGGAAACACCATATATTTT; cdr3_aa: CASSRHKSSGNTIYF; v_call: TRBV25-1; d_call: NA; j_call: TRBJ1-3; clone_size: NA
cdr3_nt: TGTGCCAGCAGACCTAGCGCAGGGGCGAATGAGCAGTTCTTC; cdr3_aa: CASRPSAGANEQFF; v_call: TRBV27; d_call: NA; j_call: TRBJ2-1; clone_size: NA
cdr3_nt: TGTGCCAGCAGCACCCGAGTCCTGAGGTCCTACGAGCAGTACTTC; cdr3_aa: CASSTRVLRSYEQYF; v_call: TRBV7-8; d_call: NA; j_call: TRBJ2-7; clone_size: once
cdr3_nt: TGTGCCAGCAGCTTTCGGTCCCAAGGAGATGGCTACACCTTC; cdr3_aa: CASSFRSQGDGYTF; v_call: TRBV6-6; d_call: NA; j_call: TRBJ1-2; clone_size: NA
cdr3_nt: TGTGCCAGCAGCTCGGACCCATCCCTAAGAGAGACCCAGTACTTC; cdr3_aa: CASSSDPSLRETQYF; v_call: TRBV5-5; d_call: NA; j_call: TRBJ2-5; clone_size: NA
cdr3_nt: TGTGCCAGCAGCCGATTTCTGACAGATACGCAGTATTTT; cdr3_aa: CASSRFLTDTQYF; v_call: TRBV7-3; d_call: NA; j_call: TRBJ2-3; clone_size: NA
cdr3_nt: TGCAGCGCCGGACAGGGGTCGGAGACCCAGTACTTC; cdr3_aa: CSAGQGSETQYF; v_call: TRBV29-1; d_call: TRBD1; j_call: TRBJ2-5; clone_size: NA
cdr3_nt: TGTGCCAGCAGTTTAGGGAATGAAGCTTTCTTT; cdr3_aa: CASSLGNEAFF; v_call: TRBV28; d_call: NA; j_call: TRBJ1-1; clone_size: once
cdr3_nt: TGTGCCAGCAGGAGACTAGCGGGGGCATACAATGAGCAGTTCTTC; cdr3_aa: CASRRLAGAYNEQFF; v_call: TRBV27; d_call: TRBD2; j_call: TRBJ2-1; clone_size: once
cdr3_nt: TGTGCCAGCAGCCCCCGCGGGACTAGCGGGGAGGATGAGCAGTTCTTC; cdr3_aa: CASSPRGTSGEDEQFF; v_call: TRBV7-6; d_call: TRBD2; j_call: TRBJ2-1; clone_size: NA
cdr3_nt: TGTGCCAGCAGCCCACGGACTAGCGGGAGAAGCTACAATGAGCAGTTCTTC; cdr3_aa: CASSPRTSGRSYNEQFF; v_call: TRBV11-2; d_call: TRBD2; j_call: TRBJ2-1; clone_size: NA
cdr3_nt: TGTGCCACCCCGAGCGAAGCTAGCACAGATACGCAGTATTTT; cdr3_aa: CATPSEASTDTQYF; v_call: TRBV7-9; d_call: NA; j_call: TRBJ2-3; clone_size: NA
cdr3_nt: TGTGCCAGCAGCTTCGGGACTAGCGGGAGTAGCGCAGATACGCAGTATTTT; cdr3_aa: CASSFGTSGSSADTQYF; v_call: TRBV7-9; d_call: TRBD2; j_call: TRBJ2-3; clone_size: NA
cdr3_nt: TGTGCCAGCAGCTTTCAGGAGAGCAATCAGCCCCAGCATTTT; cdr3_aa: CASSFQESNQPQHF; v_call: TRBV7-2; d_call: NA; j_call: TRBJ1-5; clone_size: NA
cdr3_nt: TGTGCCAGCTCACCCCACCCGGGGGTCGTATTCTACGAGCAGTACTTC; cdr3_aa: CASSPHPGVVFYEQYF; v_call: TRBV18; d_call: NA; j_call: TRBJ2-7; clone_size: NA
cdr3_nt: TGTGCCAGCAGTTTAAGGGGGAAGGAGGGGATTTACCACGGAAACACCATATATTTT; cdr3_aa: CASSLRGKEGIYHGNTIYF; v_call: TRBV27; d_call: NA; j_call: TRBJ1-3; clone_size: NA
cdr3_nt: TGCGCCAGCAGCCGCGGGGGGAGCTCCTACGAGCAGTACTTC; cdr3_aa: CASSRGGSSYEQYF; v_call: TRBV5-1; d_call: TRBD2; j_call: TRBJ2-7; clone_size: NA
cdr3_nt: TGTGCCAGCAGCGCCAACAGGGACTATGGCTACACCTTC; cdr3_aa: CASSANRDYGYTF; v_call: TRBV7-2; d_call: NA; j_call: TRBJ1-2; clone_size: once
cdr3_nt: TGTGCCAGCAGTGAAGGGCCTAGCGGGAGATCCTACAATGAGCAGTTCTTC; cdr3_aa: CASSEGPSGRSYNEQFF; v_call: TRBV2; d_call: TRBD2; j_call: TRBJ2-1; clone_size: NA
cdr3_nt: TGTGCCAGCAATCGAGCGGGAGGCTACGAGCAGTACTTC; cdr3_aa: CASNRAGGYEQYF; v_call: TRBV6-5; d_call: TRBD2; j_call: TRBJ2-7; clone_size: NA
cdr3_nt: TGTGCCAGCAGCTCAACCGGGACCTACGAGCAGTACTTC; cdr3_aa: CASSSTGTYEQYF; v_call: TRBV5-4; d_call: NA; j_call: TRBJ2-7; clone_size: NA
cdr3_nt: TGTGCCAGCAGCCAGTCCCCCAGTCGGGAGACCCAGTACTTC; cdr3_aa: CASSQSPSRETQYF; v_call: TRBV7-2; d_call: NA; j_call: TRBJ2-5; clone_size: NA
cdr3_nt: TGTGCCAGCAGCAAAGGGGGATCGCGGGGAGGGAGTGAAAAACTGTTTTTT; cdr3_aa: CASSKGGSRGGSEKLFF; v_call: TRBV21-1; d_call: NA; j_call: TRBJ1-4; clone_size: NA
cdr3_nt: TGTGCCAGCAGATCGGACGGTCTTAATGAAAAACTGTTTTTT; cdr3_aa: CASRSDGLNEKLFF; v_call: TRBV6-1; d_call: NA; j_call: TRBJ1-4; clone_size: NA
cdr3_nt: TGTGCCAGCAGGCACTCGGGGCCTTGGGAGACCCAGTACTTC; cdr3_aa: CASRHSGPWETQYF; v_call: TRBV11-2; d_call: NA; j_call: TRBJ2-5; clone_size: NA
cdr3_nt: TGTGCCAGCAGTGACCAGCGGGGGGGCCGTGATACGCAGTATTTT; cdr3_aa: CASSDQRGGRDTQYF; v_call: TRBV2; d_call: TRBD2; j_call: TRBJ2-3; clone_size: NA
cdr3_nt: TGTGCCAGCAGTAGGGATTATAATGAAAAACTGTTTTTT; cdr3_aa: CASSRDYNEKLFF; v_call: TRBV6-5; d_call: NA; j_call: TRBJ1-4; clone_size: few
cdr3_nt: TGTGCCAGCAGCCTCTTGAACCCAACCTACGAGCAGTACTTC; cdr3_aa: CASSLLNPTYEQYF; v_call: TRBV11-2; d_call: NA; j_call: TRBJ2-7; clone_size: NA
cdr3_nt: TGCGCCAGCAGCACAATTGGGATCACAGATACGCAGTATTTT; cdr3_aa: CASSTIGITDTQYF; v_call: TRBV5-1; d_call: NA; j_call: TRBJ2-3; clone_size: NA
cdr3_nt: TGTGCCAGCAGTGGGCTAGCGGGGGGCCTCTCCTACAATGAGCAGTTCTTC; cdr3_aa: CASSGLAGGLSYNEQFF; v_call: TRBV6-1; d_call: TRBD2; j_call: TRBJ2-1; clone_size: NA
cdr3_nt: TGTGCCAGCAGCTCCAGGGGAATCGGGCAGCCCCAGCATTTT; cdr3_aa: CASSSRGIGQPQHF; v_call: TRBV11-2; d_call: NA; j_call: TRBJ1-5; clone_size: NA